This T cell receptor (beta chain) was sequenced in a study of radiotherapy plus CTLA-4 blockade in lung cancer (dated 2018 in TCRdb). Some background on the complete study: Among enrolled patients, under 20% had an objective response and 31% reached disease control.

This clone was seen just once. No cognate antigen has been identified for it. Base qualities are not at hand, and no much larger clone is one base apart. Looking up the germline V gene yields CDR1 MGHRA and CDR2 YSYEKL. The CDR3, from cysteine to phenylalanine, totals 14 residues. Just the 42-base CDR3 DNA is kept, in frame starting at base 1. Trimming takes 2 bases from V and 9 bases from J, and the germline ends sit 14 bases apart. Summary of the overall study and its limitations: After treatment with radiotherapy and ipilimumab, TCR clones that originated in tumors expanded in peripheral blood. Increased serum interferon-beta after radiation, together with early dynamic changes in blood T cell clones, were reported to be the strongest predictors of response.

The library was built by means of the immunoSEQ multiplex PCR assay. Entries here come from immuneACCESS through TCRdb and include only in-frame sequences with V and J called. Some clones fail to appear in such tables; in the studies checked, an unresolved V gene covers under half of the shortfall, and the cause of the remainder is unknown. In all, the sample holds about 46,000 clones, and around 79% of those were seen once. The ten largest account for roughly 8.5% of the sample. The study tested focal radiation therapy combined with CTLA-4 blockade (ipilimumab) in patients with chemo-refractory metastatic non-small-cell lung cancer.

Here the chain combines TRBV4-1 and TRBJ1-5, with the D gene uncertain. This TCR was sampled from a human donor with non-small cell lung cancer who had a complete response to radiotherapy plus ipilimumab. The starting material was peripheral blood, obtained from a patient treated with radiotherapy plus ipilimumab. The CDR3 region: CASSQPTSRSPQHF. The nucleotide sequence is TGCGCCAGCAGCCAACCGACTTCAAGGTCGCCCCAGCATTTT.